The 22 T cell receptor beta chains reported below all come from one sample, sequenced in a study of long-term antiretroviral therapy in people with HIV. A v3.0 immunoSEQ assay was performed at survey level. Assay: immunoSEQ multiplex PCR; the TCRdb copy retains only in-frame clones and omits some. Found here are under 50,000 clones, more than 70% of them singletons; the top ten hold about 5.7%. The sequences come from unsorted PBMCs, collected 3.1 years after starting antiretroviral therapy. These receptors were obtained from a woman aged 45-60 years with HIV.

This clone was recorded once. The CDR3 loop is CASSRTGAREQYF. The CDR3, as DNA: TGTGCCAGCAGCCGGACAGGGGCTCGCGAGCAGTACTTC. This chain connects TRBV5-6 to TRBJ2-7; 9 bases align to TRBD1. Germline CDR1 SGHDT, CDR2 YYEEEE. The CDR3 has 13 residues. After removal of 4 bases from V and 6 bases from J, the junction contained 5 bases not matched to a gene.

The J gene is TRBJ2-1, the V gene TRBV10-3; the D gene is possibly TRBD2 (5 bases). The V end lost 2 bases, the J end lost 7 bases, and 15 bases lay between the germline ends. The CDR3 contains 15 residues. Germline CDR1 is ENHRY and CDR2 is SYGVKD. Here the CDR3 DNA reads TGTGCCATCAGTGAGAACTCCGGGGTCCTGAATGAGCAGTTCTTC. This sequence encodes CAISENSGVLNEQFF.

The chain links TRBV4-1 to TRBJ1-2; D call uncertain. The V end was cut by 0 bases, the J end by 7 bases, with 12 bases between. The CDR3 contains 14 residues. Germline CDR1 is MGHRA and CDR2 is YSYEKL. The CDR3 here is CASSQDPTVVGYTF. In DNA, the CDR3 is TGCGCCAGCAGCCAAGACCCCACAGTTGTTGGCTACACCTTC.

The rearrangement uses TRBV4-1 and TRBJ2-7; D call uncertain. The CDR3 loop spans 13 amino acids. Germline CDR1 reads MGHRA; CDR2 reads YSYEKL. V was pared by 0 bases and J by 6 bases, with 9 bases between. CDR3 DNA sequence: TGCGCCAGCAGCCAAGATCCCGAGTTCGAGCAGTACTTC. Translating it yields CASSQDPEFEQYF.

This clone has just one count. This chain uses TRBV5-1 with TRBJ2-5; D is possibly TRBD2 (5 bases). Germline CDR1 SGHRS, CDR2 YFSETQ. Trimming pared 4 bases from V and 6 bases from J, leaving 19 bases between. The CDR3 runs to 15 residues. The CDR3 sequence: CASSLLETNAQTQYF. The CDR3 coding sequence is TGCGCCAGCAGCCTTCTAGAGACTAACGCCCAGACCCAGTACTTC.

The CDR3 region is CASNTGVGETQYF. The DNA of the CDR3 is TGTGCCAGCAATACAGGGGTAGGAGAGACCCAGTACTTC. The rearrangement links TRBV7-9 to TRBJ2-5, with 7 bases matching TRBD1. Germline V gene data show CDR1 as SEHNR and CDR2 as FQNEAQ (reference sequence). Trimming removed 7 bases from V and 4 bases from J; junction bases left unmatched: 6. The CDR3 loop spans 13 amino acids.

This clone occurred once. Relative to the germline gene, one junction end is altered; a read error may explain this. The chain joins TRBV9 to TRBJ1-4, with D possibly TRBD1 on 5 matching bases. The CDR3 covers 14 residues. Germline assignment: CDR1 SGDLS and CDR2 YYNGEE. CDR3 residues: CTSSVAYLQGELFF. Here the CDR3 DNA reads TGTACCAGCAGCGTAGCCTATTTGCAGGGAGAACTGTTTTTT.

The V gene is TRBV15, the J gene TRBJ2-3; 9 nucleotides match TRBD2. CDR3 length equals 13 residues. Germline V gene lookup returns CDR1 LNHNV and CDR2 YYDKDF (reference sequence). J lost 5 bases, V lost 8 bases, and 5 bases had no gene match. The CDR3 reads CATSSGAGDTQYF. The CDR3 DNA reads TGTGCCACCTCTAGCGGGGCAGGAGATACGCAGTATTTT.

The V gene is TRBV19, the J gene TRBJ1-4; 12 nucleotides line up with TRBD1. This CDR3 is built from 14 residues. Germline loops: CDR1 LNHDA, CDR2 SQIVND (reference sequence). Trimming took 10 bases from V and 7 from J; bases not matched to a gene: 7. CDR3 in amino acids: CATSGTGGSEKLFF. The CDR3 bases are TGTGCCACTTCCGGGACAGGGGGCAGTGAAAAACTGTTTTTT.

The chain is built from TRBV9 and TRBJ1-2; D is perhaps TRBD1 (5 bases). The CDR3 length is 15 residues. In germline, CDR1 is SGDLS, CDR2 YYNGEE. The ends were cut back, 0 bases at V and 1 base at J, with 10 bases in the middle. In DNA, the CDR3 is TGTGCCAGCAGCGTAGGGGGGGACGGTAACTATGGCTACACCTTC. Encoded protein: CASSVGGDGNYGYTF.

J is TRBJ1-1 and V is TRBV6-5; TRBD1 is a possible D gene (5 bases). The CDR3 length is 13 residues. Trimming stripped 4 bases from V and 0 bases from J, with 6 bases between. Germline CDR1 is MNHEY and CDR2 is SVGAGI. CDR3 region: CASSLQVNTEAFF. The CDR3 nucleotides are TGTGCCAGCAGTTTACAGGTGAACACTGAAGCTTTCTTT.

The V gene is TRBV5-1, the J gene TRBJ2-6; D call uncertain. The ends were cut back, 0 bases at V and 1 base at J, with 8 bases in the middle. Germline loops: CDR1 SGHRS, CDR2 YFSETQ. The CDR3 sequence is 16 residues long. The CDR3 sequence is CASSLGTLSGANVLTF. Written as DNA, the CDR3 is TGCGCCAGCAGCTTGGGAACCCTTTCTGGGGCCAACGTCCTGACTTTC.

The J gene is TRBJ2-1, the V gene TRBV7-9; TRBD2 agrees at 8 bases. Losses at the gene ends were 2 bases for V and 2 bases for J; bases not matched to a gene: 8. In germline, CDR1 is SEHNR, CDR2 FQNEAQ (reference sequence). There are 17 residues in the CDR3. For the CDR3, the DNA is TGTGCCAGCAGCTTAAGAATCGGGGGGGGTACCTACAATGAGCAGTTCTTC. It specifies CASSLRIGGGTYNEQFF.

The CDR3 spells CASRSGQLINTIYF. The CDR3 DNA sequence: TGTGCCAGCAGGTCGGGACAGCTAATAAACACCATATATTTT. The gene calls are TRBV6-1 and TRBJ1-3; 7 positions match TRBD1. Germline V lookup: CDR1 MNHNS, CDR2 SASEGT. V lost 6 bases, J lost 6 bases, and 8 bases stayed unmatched. The CDR3 contains 14 residues.

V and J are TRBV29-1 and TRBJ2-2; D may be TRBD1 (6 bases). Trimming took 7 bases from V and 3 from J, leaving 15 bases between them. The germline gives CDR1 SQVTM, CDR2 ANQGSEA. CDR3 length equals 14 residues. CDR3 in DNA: TGCAGCGCCCGCAGGGGAGCAGACACCGGGGAGCTGTTTTTT. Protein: CSARRGADTGELFF.

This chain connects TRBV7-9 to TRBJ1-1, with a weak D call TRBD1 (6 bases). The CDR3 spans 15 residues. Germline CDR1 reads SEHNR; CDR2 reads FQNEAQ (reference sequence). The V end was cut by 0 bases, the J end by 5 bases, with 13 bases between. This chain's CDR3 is CASSLAGRRGTEAFF. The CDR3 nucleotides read TGTGCCAGCAGCTTAGCAGGACGGAGGGGGACTGAAGCTTTCTTT. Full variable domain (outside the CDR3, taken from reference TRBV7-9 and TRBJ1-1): DTGVSQNPRHKITKRGQNVTFRCDPISEHNRLYWYRQTLGQGPEFLTYFQNEAQLEKSRLLSDRFSAERPKGSFSTLEIQRTEQGDSAMYLCASSLAGRRGTEAFFGQGTRLTVV.

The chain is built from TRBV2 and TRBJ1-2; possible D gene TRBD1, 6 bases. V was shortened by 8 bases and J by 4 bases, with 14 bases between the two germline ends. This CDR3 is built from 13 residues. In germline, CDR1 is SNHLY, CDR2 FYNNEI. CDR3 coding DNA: TGTGCCAGCGCCCCCGGACAGTTCTATGGCTACACCTTC. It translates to CASAPGQFYGYTF.

The DNA of the CDR3 is TGTGCCAGCGGGGCGGGGGACAAAAACATTCAGTACTTC. Translating gives CASGAGDKNIQYF. The genes are TRBV27 and TRBJ2-4; 7 nucleotides agree with TRBD2. The ends lost 8 bases at V and 3 bases at J; junction bases unmatched: 4. Germline loops: CDR1 MNHEY, CDR2 SMNVEV (reference sequence). The CDR3 has 13 residues.

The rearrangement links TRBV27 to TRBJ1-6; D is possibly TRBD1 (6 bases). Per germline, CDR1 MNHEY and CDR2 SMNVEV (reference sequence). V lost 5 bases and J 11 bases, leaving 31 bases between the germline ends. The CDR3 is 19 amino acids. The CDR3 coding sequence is TGTGCCAGCAGTCGACTGCCTGGGGGCAGAACAACCATTCTTCCACCCCTCCACTTT. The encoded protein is CASSRLPGGRTTILPPLHF.

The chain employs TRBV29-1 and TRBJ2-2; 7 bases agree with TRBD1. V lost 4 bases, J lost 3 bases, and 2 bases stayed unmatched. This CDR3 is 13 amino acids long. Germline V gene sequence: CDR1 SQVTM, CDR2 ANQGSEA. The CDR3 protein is CSVVQGYTGELFF. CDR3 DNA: TGCAGCGTTGTACAGGGGTACACCGGGGAGCTGTTTTTT.

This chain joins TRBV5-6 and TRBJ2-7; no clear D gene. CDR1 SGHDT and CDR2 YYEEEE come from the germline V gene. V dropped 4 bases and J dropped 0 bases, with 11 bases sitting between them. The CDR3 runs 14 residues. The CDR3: CASSPRAGSYEQYF. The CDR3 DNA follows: TGTGCCAGCAGCCCCCGGGCAGGCTCCTACGAGCAGTACTTC.

This chain's CDR3 is CASTIRAGADTEAFF. In DNA, the CDR3 is TGTGCCAGTACCATCCGGGCCGGGGCCGACACTGAAGCTTTCTTT. The chain has TRBV19 and TRBJ1-1; tentative D call: TRBD1 (5 bases). CDR1 and CDR2 from the germline V gene are LNHDA and SQIVND (reference sequence). CDR3 size: 15 residues. Trimming took off 7 bases at V and 3 bases at J, with 18 bases between the two ends.